This section outlines one T cell receptor (beta chain) sequence together with its context. Its antigen is unknown. MiXCR, applied by TCRdb to the reads, yields one record per CDR3 protein. The sample holds about half a million distinct CDR3 sequences; roughly 46% are singletons and the top ten take 43%. CDR1 and CDR2 (germline): MNHGY, SAAAGT. Trimming pared 2 bases from V and 5 bases from J, leaving 8 bases between. This CDR3 contains 13 residues. The data were taken from a study of T cell repertoires in cytomegalovirus infection. Study-wide results and caveats: The response measured ex vivo was dominated by TCR beta clonotypes (HLA-C-restricted and CMV-specific).

The gene calls are TRBV6-8 and TRBJ2-3; no firm D call. This sequence was found in a human donor in good health (CMV status not recorded). Some clones in this sample may be carry-over from other donors' samples. The specimen was cultured PBMCs, collected from culture after CMV antigen stimulation. For the CDR3, the DNA is TGTGCCAGCAGTTACGGACGGTTAGATACGCAGTATTTT. Translation gives CASSYGRLDTQYF.